This entry features one T cell receptor beta chain sequence. Its antigen target is currently unknown. It has no much larger one-base neighbor in the sample; base qualities were not kept. The data were obtained in a study of blood T cell repertoires in COVID-19 (dated by TCRdb to 2020 to 2022). Context from the whole study: The collaborator samples originated in the United States, Italy and Spain and spanned the acute and convalescent phases of COVID-19. The prospective study material was composed of cDNA or gDNA derived from T cells, B-cell-depleted T cells, or PBMCs. Nearly every sample came with metadata listing a de-identified subject ID, COVID-19 status, age in years and sex. Where available, HLA class I and class II types were obtained from metadata supplied by the sample provider rather than from assay-based typing. Subjects who had been exposed to COVID-19, were actively infected with it, or had recovered from it provided the deeply sampled blood TCRbeta repertoires that made up the dataset. The repertoires were released in a freely available public database intended as a resource for research on the immune response to SARS-CoV-2. Samples were obtained from the ongoing ImmuneRACE study (first 160 participants) and from over a thousand subjects provided by 6 global collaborators. Broader findings and caveats from the paper: The amount of clinical and demographic metadata varied by source and participant and was provided uncurated.

TCRbeta CDR3 regions were amplified from genomic DNA by means of the immunoSEQ Assay, a bias-controlled multiplex PCR. Processing in the source paper ran as follows. The number of nucleated cells in each sample was estimated from the amplification of reference gene primers within the assay. Sequence reads were collapsed and filtered to measure the absolute abundance of every unique TCRbeta CDR3 rearrangement. For each sample, productive Simpson clonality was calculated by taking the square root of Simpson's diversity index across productive rearrangements. Held by TCRdb, this immuneACCESS table contains in-frame sequences only and omits some clones. Under half of the omission traces to an unresolved V gene where checked; the cause of the rest is unknown. D and trimming come from the DNA, and the V and J calls and clone size come from that table. This sample gives over 30,000 clones in total; roughly nine tenths of them show up just once. The ten biggest clones cover 5% to 7% of the sample.

The collaborating institutions used their own protocols to collect whole blood in K2EDTA tubes. For TCRbeta analysis, collaborator samples were shipped as frozen whole blood, as isolated PBMCs, or as DNA extracted from either sample type. Trimming costs V 1 base and J 8 bases, and their ends lie 9 bases apart. The CDR3 covers 12 residues, taking in both the cysteine and the phenylalanine. CDR3 DNA is the only sequence kept; it has 36 bases, read in frame from the first base. CDR1 and CDR2 are read off the germline V gene (reference sequence) as SGHKS and YYEKEE. This sequence originates from a human donor in a cohort sampled during active COVID-19. Recombination connected TRBV5-5 to TRBJ1-2; no D gene is confidently identified. Specimen: peripheral blood. Here is the DNA: TGTGCCAGCAGCTTGTCGTCACTCGGCTACACCTTC. This encodes CASSLSSLGYTF.